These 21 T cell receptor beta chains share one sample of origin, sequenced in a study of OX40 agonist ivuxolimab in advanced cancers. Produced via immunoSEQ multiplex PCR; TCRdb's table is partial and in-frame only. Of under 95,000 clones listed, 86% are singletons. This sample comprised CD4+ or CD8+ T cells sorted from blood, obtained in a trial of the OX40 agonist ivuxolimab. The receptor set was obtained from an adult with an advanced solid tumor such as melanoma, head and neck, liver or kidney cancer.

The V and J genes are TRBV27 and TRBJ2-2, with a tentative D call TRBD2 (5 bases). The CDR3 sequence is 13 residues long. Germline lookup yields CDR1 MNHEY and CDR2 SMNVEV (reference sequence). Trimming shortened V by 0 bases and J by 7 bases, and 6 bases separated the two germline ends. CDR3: CASSLSTSGELFF. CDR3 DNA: TGTGCCAGCAGTTTATCAACTAGCGGGGAGCTGTTTTTT.

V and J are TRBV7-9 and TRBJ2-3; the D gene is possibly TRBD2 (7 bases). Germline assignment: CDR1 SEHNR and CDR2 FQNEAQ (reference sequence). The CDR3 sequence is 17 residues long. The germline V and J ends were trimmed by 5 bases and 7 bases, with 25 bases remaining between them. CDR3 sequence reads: CASSSFSGGLSRYTQYF. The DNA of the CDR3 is TGTGCCAGCAGCAGCTTTTCGGGGGGCTTATCCAGATATACGCAGTATTTT.

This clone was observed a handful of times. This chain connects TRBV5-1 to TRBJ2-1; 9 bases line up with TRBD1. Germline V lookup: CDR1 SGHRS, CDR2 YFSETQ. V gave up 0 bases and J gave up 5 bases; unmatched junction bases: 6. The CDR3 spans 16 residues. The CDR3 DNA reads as TGCGCCAGCAGCTTGGAAGGGACAGGGAGCCACAATGAGCAGTTCTTC. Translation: CASSLEGTGSHNEQFF. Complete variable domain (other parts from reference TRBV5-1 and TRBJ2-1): KAGVTQTPRYLIKTRGQQVTLSCSPISGHRSVSWYQQTPGQGLQFLFEYFSETQRNKGNFPGRFSGRQFSNSRSEMNVSTLELGDSALYLCASSLEGTGSHNEQFFGPGTRLTVL.

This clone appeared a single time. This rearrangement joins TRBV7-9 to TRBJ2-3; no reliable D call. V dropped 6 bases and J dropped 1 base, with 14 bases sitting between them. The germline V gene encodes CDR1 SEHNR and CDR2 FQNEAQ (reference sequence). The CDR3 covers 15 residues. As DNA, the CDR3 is TGTGCCAGCAGGGGCATGGGCGCGGGCACAGATACGCAGTATTTT. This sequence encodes CASRGMGAGTDTQYF. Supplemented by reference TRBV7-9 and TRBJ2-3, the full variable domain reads DTGVSQNPRHKITKRGQNVTFRCDPISEHNRLYWYRQTLGQGPEFLTYFQNEAQLEKSRLLSDRFSAERPKGSFSTLEIQRTEQGDSAMYLCASRGMGAGTDTQYFGPGTRLTVL.

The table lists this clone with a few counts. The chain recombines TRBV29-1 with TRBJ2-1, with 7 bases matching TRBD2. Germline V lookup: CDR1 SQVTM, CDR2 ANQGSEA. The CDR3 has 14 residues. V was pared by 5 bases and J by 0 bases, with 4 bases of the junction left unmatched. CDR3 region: CSVKWGGSYNEQFF. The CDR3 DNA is TGCAGCGTTAAGTGGGGGGGCTCCTACAATGAGCAGTTCTTC.

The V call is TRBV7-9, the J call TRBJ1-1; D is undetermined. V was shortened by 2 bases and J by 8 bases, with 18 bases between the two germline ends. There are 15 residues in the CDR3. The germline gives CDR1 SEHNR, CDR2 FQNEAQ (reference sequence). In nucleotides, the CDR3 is TGTGCCAGCAGCTTAAGTTCCGGGCCGGGTGGGGAAGCTTTCTTT. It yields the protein CASSLSSGPGGEAFF.

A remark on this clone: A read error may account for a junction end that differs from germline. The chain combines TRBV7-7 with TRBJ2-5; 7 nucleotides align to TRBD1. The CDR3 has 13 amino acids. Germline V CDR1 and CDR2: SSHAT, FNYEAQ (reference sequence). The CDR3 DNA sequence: TGTGCTAGCAGCCGCGACAGGGCGGAGACCCAGTACTTC. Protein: CASSRDRAETQYF.

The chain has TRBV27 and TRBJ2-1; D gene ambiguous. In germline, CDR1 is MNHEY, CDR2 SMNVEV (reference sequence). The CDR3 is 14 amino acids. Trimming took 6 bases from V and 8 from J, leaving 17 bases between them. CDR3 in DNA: TGTGCCAGCAGCCCCTCGAGACCCCAGGATGAGCAGTTCTTC. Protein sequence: CASSPSRPQDEQFF.

The CDR3 here is CASSLLAVQETQYF. DNA of the CDR3: TGCGCCAGCAGCTTACTAGCGGTTCAAGAGACCCAGTACTTC. V is TRBV5-1 and J is TRBJ2-5; 8 bases line up with TRBD2. This CDR3 region has 14 residues. CDR1 is SGHRS and CDR2 is YFSETQ in the germline V gene. The ends lost 2 bases at V and 2 bases at J; junction bases unmatched: 2.

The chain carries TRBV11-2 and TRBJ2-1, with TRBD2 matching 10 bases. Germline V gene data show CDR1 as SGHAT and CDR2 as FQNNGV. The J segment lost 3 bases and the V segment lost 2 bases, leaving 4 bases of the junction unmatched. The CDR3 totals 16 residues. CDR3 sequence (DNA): TGTGCCAGCAGCTTAAGGCTAGCGGGAGACTACAATGAGCAGTTCTTC. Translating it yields CASSLRLAGDYNEQFF.

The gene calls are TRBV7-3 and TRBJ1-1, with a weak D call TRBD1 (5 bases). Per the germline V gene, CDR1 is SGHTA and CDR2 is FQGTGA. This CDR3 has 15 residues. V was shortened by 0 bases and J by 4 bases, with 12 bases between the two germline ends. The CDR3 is CASSLTGTLSTEAFF. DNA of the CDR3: TGTGCCAGCAGCTTAACCGGGACGCTGAGCACTGAAGCTTTCTTT.

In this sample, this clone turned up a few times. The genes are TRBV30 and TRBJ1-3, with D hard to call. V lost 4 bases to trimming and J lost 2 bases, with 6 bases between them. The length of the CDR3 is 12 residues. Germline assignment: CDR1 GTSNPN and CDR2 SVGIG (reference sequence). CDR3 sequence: CAWKGTGNTIYF. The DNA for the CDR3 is TGTGCCTGGAAAGGGACTGGAAACACCATATATTTT.

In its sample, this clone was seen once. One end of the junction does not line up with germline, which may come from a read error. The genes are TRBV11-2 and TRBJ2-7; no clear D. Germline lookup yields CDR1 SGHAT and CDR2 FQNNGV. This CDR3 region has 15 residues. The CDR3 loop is CASSQDGSASYEQYF. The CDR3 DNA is TGCGCCAGCAGCCAAGATGGGTCGGCCTCCTACGAGCAGTACTTC.

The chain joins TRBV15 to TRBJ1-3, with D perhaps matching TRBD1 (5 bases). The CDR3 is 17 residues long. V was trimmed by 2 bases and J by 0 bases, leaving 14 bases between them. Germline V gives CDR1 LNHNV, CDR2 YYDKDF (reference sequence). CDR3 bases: TGTGCCACCAGCAGATCCAAACGGGGGAGCTCTGGAAACACCATATATTTT. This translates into CATSRSKRGSSGNTIYF.

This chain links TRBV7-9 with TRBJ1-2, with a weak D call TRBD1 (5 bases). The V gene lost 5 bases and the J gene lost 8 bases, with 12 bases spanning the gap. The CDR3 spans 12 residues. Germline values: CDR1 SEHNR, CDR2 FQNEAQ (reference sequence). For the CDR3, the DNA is TGTGCCAGCAGCGTGACAGAGGACGGCTACACCTTC. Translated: CASSVTEDGYTF.

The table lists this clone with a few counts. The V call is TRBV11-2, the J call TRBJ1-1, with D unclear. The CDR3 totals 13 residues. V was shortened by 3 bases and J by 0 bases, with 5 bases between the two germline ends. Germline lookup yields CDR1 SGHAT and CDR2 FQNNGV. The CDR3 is CASSFLMNTEAFF. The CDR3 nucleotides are TGTGCCAGCAGCTTCTTGATGAACACTGAAGCTTTCTTT.

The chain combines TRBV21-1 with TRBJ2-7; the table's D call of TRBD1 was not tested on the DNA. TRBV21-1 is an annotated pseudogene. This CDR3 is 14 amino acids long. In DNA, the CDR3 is TGTGCCAGCAGCAAAGAGACAGGGGACCACGAGCAGTACTTC. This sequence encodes CASSKETGDHEQYF.

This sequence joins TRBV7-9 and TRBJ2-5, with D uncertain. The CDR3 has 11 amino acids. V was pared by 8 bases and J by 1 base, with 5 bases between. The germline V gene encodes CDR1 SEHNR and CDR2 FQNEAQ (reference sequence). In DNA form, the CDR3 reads TGTGCCAGCGCCCCCCAAGAGACCCAGTACTTC. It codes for CASAPQETQYF.

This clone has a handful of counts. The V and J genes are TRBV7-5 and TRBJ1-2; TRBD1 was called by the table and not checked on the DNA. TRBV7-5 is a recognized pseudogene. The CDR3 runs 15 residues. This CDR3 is CASSLRGQGAEGYTF. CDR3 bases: TGTGCCAGCAGCTTGAGGGGACAGGGGGCGGAAGGCTACACCTTC.

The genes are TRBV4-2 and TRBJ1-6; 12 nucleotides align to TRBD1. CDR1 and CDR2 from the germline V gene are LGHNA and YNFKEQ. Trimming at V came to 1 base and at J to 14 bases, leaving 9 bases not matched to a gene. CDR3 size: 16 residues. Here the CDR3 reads CASSQGNRDRGRSLHF. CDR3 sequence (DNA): TGTGCCAGCAGCCAAGGGAACCGGGACAGGGGGCGTTCCCTCCACTTT.

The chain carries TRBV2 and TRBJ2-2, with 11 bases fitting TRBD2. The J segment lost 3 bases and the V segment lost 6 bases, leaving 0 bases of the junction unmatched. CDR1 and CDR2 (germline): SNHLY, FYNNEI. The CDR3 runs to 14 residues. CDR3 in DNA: TGTGCCAGCAGGGGACTAGCGGACACCGGGGAGCTGTTTTTT. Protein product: CASRGLADTGELFF.